Below, 22 T cell receptor beta chains from the same sample are listed, as sequenced in a study of early T cells in non-severe SARS-CoV-2 infection. MiXCR was run by TCRdb on the 5' RACE reads, yielding one entry per CDR3 protein. The data hold tens of thousands of distinct CDR3 sequences, with about 10% observed a single time. The sequencing used whole blood, collected at baseline. The receptors derive from an adult who was a healthcare worker with PCR-confirmed SARS-CoV-2 infection or an uninfected control (not recorded which).

This clonotype came up a few times. V is TRBV19 and J is TRBJ2-5, with D tentatively TRBD2 (6 bases). The CDR3 has 16 amino acids. V was cut by 7 bases and J by 4 bases, with 22 bases left in between. The germline gives CDR1 LNHDA, CDR2 SQIVND (reference sequence). The CDR3 spells CASTRRLGGGAETQYF. CDR3 nucleotides: TGTGCCAGTACCCGCCGACTAGGTGGTGGGGCAGAGACCCAGTACTTC.

V usage is TRBV11-3 and J usage is TRBJ2-5; 9 bases match TRBD1. J lost 5 bases, V lost 1 base, and 8 bases had no gene match. Germline V gene sequence: CDR1 SGHNT, CDR2 YENEEA. The CDR3 extends over 16 amino acids. The CDR3 coding sequence is TGTGCCAGCAGCTTAGGTTGGACAGGGGCCTGGGAGACCCAGTACTTC. Translated, it gives CASSLGWTGAWETQYF.

The chain carries TRBV5-1 and TRBJ2-3, with D unresolved. Trimming shortened V by 0 bases and J by 12 bases, and 20 bases separated the two germline ends. The CDR3 runs to 15 residues. Looked up from germline, CDR1 is SGHRS and CDR2 is YFSETQ. The CDR3 sequence: CASSLAGDAPHPQYF. The CDR3 coding sequence is TGCGCCAGCAGCTTGGCTGGAGACGCTCCACACCCCCAGTATTTT.

This clonotype has a count of ten or more. CDR3 sequence reads: CASSPHQGMNTEAFF. The CDR3, as DNA: TGTGCCAGCAGCCCCCATCAGGGAATGAACACTGAAGCTTTCTTT. The V gene is TRBV9, the J gene TRBJ1-1; possibly TRBD1 for D (5 bases). There are 15 residues in the CDR3. Germline CDR1 and CDR2: SGDLS and YYNGEE. V lost 4 bases, J lost 0 bases, and 13 bases lay in between.

The table lists this clonotype with many counts. The V call is TRBV9, the J call TRBJ2-7, with 8 nucleotides matching TRBD1. The germline gives CDR1 SGDLS, CDR2 YYNGEE. J lost 5 bases, V lost 0 bases, and 13 bases had no gene match. The CDR3 is made up of 17 amino acids. CDR3 sequence: CASSVDPPQGAKNEQYF. The CDR3 nucleotides are TGTGCCAGCAGCGTAGATCCCCCTCAGGGGGCAAAAAACGAGCAGTACTTC. The complete variable domain, with remaining parts taken from reference TRBV9 and TRBJ2-7, reads DSGVTQTPKHLITATGQRVTLRCSPRSGDLSVYWYQQSLDQGLQFLIQYYNGEERAKGNILERFSAQQFPDLHSELNLSSLELGDSALYFCASSVDPPQGAKNEQYFGPGTRLTVT.

The chain employs TRBV7-2 and TRBJ1-5; unclear D gene. Trimming stripped 3 bases from V and 4 bases from J, with 10 bases between. Germline-derived CDR1 and CDR2 are SGHTA and FQGNSA. There are 14 residues in the CDR3. The CDR3 DNA reads as TGTGCCAGCAGCTTCGCGCCGGCGAATCAGCCCCAGCATTTT. Translating gives CASSFAPANQPQHF. The entire variable domain, with the rest obtained from reference TRBV7-2 and TRBJ1-5, is as follows: GAGVSQSPSNKVTEKGKDVELRCDPISGHTALYWYRQSLGQGLEFLIYFQGNSAPDKSGLPSDRFSAERTGGSVSTLTIQRTQQEDSAVYLCASSFAPANQPQHFGDGTRLSIL.

The V and J genes are TRBV6-1 and TRBJ2-5, with no clear D. This CDR3 comprises 14 residues. Trimming cost V 6 bases and J 4 bases, with 15 bases left between them. Germline CDR1 reads MNHNS; CDR2 reads SASEGT. CDR3 bases: TGTGCCAGCAGGGACCGGGCCTCAGGAGAGACCCAGTACTTC. It yields the protein CASRDRASGETQYF.

The rearrangement joins TRBV10-3 to TRBJ2-3; a possible D gene is TRBD1 (6 bases). This CDR3 contains 14 residues. Germline lookup yields CDR1 ENHRY and CDR2 SYGVKD. V lost 2 bases and J lost 2, with 8 bases in between. CDR3 loop: CAISETGPTDTQYF. CDR3 coding DNA: TGTGCCATCAGTGAGACAGGGCCCACAGATACGCAGTATTTT.

This chain links TRBV27 with TRBJ2-6, with D possibly matching TRBD1 (6 bases). Germline V CDR1 and CDR2: MNHEY, SMNVEV (reference sequence). V lost 6 bases and J 3 bases, leaving 12 bases between the germline ends. This CDR3 contains 15 residues. The chain's CDR3 is CASRLAGVGANVLTF. In nucleotides, the CDR3 is TGTGCCAGCAGACTCGCAGGGGTTGGGGCCAACGTCCTGACTTTC.

In DNA form, the CDR3 reads TGTGCCAGCAGTCCCCGGCAGGGCTATAATTCACCCCTCCACTTT. Encoded protein: CASSPRQGYNSPLHF. The V gene is TRBV12-3 or TRBV12-4, the J gene TRBJ1-6; D is perhaps TRBD1 (5 bases). The CDR3 length is 15 residues. V was clipped by 5 bases and J by 3 bases, with 11 bases between them.

This chain joins TRBV4-3 and TRBJ2-4; 9 bases match TRBD2. Unmatched junction bases numbered 9, after V lost 0 bases and J lost 6 bases. The CDR3 covers 17 residues. Per germline, CDR1 LGHNA and CDR2 YSLEER. For the CDR3, the DNA is TGCGCCAGCAGCCAAGATTTTGCTAGCGGGGATAGAAACATTCAGTACTTC. Residues: CASSQDFASGDRNIQYF.

This clonotype occurred many times. The rearrangement uses TRBV2 and TRBJ1-5, with TRBD1 as a possible D gene (6 bases). This CDR3 spans 13 amino acids. Trimming left V 8 bases short and J 4 bases short, with 12 bases between. Germline V gene lookup returns CDR1 SNHLY and CDR2 FYNNEI. CDR3 sequence: CASQGSRNQPQHF. CDR3 sequence (DNA): TGTGCCAGCCAGGGGTCGAGGAATCAGCCCCAGCATTTT.

This clonotype was recorded many times. The rearrangement joins TRBV18 to TRBJ1-1; unclear D gene. The length of the CDR3 is 15 residues. With 1 base removed from V and 0 bases from J, the gap between germline ends came to 9 bases. Germline V CDR1 and CDR2: KGHSH, LQKENI. The CDR3 reads CASSPQEMVNTEAFF. The CDR3 DNA follows: TGTGCCAGCTCACCACAGGAGATGGTGAACACTGAAGCTTTCTTT.

A few counts support this clonotype. The chain recombines TRBV11-3 with TRBJ2-2; D may be TRBD1 (6 bases). This CDR3 is 14 amino acids long. Deletions cut 4 bases from V and 6 bases from J, with 12 bases between. Germline V gives CDR1 SGHNT, CDR2 YENEEA. The CDR3 spells CASSWGPVAGELFF. The CDR3 region has the DNA TGTGCCAGCAGCTGGGGGCCGGTGGCCGGGGAGCTGTTTTTT.

This clonotype turned up a few times. J is TRBJ1-6 and V is TRBV25-1; 7 bases align to TRBD1. CDR3 length: 14 amino acids. Germline V lookup: CDR1 MGHDK, CDR2 SYGVNS. The junction had 4 bases not matched to a gene; V was cut back by 4 bases and J by 7 bases. Written as DNA, the CDR3 is TGTGCCAGCAGTGCGAGGACAGGAAATTCACCCCTCCACTTT. Its translation: CASSARTGNSPLHF.

The genes are TRBV6-2 or TRBV6-3 and TRBJ1-1; D is unclear. V dropped 4 bases and J dropped 4 bases, with 13 bases sitting between them. CDR3 length equals 14 residues. Germline CDR1 is MNHEY and CDR2 is SVGEGT. DNA for the CDR3: TGTGCCAGCAGTTTAGGAGGGAAGAGCACTGAAGCTTTCTTT. Its translation is CASSLGGKSTEAFF.

The rearrangement links TRBV7-2 to TRBJ2-1; D call uncertain. The V and J ends lost 1 base and 6 bases respectively, with 10 bases between them. The germline CDR1 and CDR2 sequences are SGHTA and FQGNSA. The CDR3 extends over 14 amino acids. This CDR3 is CASSLVARSNEQFF. CDR3 bases: TGTGCCAGCAGCTTAGTTGCTAGGAGCAATGAGCAGTTCTTC.

This clonotype was counted a few times. The gene calls are TRBV18 and TRBJ2-3; D unresolved. The CDR3 extends over 15 amino acids. Trimming removed 5 bases at V and 2 bases at J, with 14 bases between. The germline CDR1 and CDR2 sequences are KGHSH and LQKENI. The CDR3 protein is CASSSDAENTDTQYF. The CDR3 coding sequence is TGTGCCAGCTCATCGGACGCGGAAAACACAGATACGCAGTATTTT.

The gene calls are TRBV14 and TRBJ2-7; D is uncertain. Trimming took off 6 bases at V and 3 bases at J, with 6 bases between the two ends. Germline loops: CDR1 SGHDN, CDR2 FVKESK. The CDR3 totals 11 residues. The CDR3 reads CASSAGYEQYF. CDR3 bases: TGTGCCAGCAGTGCCGGCTACGAGCAGTACTTC.

This clonotype appeared a few times. The V call is TRBV6-5, the J call TRBJ2-1; 10 bases match TRBD2. This CDR3 is 19 amino acids long. Trimming at V came to 0 bases and at J to 6 bases, leaving 14 bases not matched to a gene. CDR1 MNHEY and CDR2 SVGAGI come from the germline V gene. The CDR3 here is CASSYSRWLAGARTNEQFF. CDR3 DNA: TGTGCCAGCAGTTACTCGAGGTGGCTAGCGGGGGCCCGTACCAATGAGCAGTTCTTC.

V usage is TRBV7-3 and J usage is TRBJ1-1, with a weak D call TRBD1 (5 bases). From germline, CDR1 is SGHTA and CDR2 FQGTGA. This CDR3 has 12 residues. Between the trimmed V and J ends, which lost 0 bases and 8 bases, there was a span of 7 bases. The CDR3 nucleotides are TGTGCCAGCAGCTTAACCCCAGGGGAAGCTTTCTTT. Residues: CASSLTPGEAFF. Supplemented by reference TRBV7-3 and TRBJ1-1, the full variable domain reads GAGVSQTPSNKVTEKGKYVELRCDPISGHTALYWYRQSLGQGPEFLIYFQGTGAADDSGLPNDRFFAVRPEGSVSTLKIQRTERGDSAVYLCASSLTPGEAFFGQGTRLTVV.

This clonotype was observed many times. The chain links TRBV9 to TRBJ2-1; 10 positions match TRBD2. The J segment lost 10 bases and the V segment lost 2 bases, leaving 9 bases of the junction unmatched. The germline CDR1 and CDR2 sequences are SGDLS and YYNGEE. This CDR3 contains 15 residues. The CDR3 reads CASSVGTSEIMEQFF. The CDR3 DNA reads TGTGCCAGCAGCGTGGGGACTAGCGAGATCATGGAGCAGTTCTTC.